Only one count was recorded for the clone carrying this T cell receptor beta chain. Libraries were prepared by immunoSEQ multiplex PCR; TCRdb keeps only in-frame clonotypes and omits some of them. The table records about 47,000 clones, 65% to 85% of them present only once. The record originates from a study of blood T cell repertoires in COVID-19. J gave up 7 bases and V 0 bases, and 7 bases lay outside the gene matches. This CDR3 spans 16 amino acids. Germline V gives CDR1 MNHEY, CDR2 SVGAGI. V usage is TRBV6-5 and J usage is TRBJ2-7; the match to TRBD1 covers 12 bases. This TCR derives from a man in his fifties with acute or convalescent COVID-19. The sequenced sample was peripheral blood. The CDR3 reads CASSYSMGQGAFEQYF. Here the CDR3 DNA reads TGTGCCAGCAGTTACTCGATGGGACAGGGGGCTTTTGAGCAGTACTTC.